Following are 11 T cell receptor beta chains from one sample sequenced in a study of blood T cell repertoires in COVID-19. Here immunoSEQ multiplex PCR was the method, and the copy in TCRdb shows in-frame clones only, minus some. The sample includes roughly 260,000 clones, 90% to 95% seen only once; the top ten take around 2%. The sample taken for sequencing was PBMCs or T cells enriched from blood (not recorded which). The receptors were gathered from a woman aged 18-35 years who had recovered from COVID-19.

The chain couples TRBV18 to TRBJ1-2; 8 bases fit TRBD1. The J segment lost 4 bases and the V segment lost 5 bases, leaving 9 bases of the junction unmatched. The length of the CDR3 is 15 residues. Germline CDR1 is KGHSH and CDR2 is LQKENI. The CDR3 sequence: CASSAQGAQPYGYTF. The CDR3 nucleotides are TGTGCCAGCTCAGCCCAGGGGGCTCAACCCTATGGCTACACCTTC.

V is TRBV6-5 and J is TRBJ1-2; a possible D gene is TRBD1 (6 bases). The CDR3 sequence is 14 residues long. Between the trimmed V and J ends, which lost 5 bases and 2 bases, there was a span of 12 bases. Germline V lookup: CDR1 MNHEY, CDR2 SVGAGI. The CDR3 loop reads CASSRTERNYGYTF. CDR3 bases: TGTGCCAGCAGTCGGACAGAACGAAACTATGGCTACACCTTC.

The chain links TRBV3-1 (or the pseudogene TRBV3-2) to TRBJ2-5; 7 nucleotides match TRBD1. J lost 1 base, V lost 3 bases, and 2 bases had no gene match. The CDR3 consists of 14 residues. In germline, CDR1 is LGHDT, CDR2 YNNKEL (reference sequence). CDR3 sequence (DNA): TGTGCCAGCAGCCAGACAGGGCTCCAAGAGACCCAGTACTTC. Translated, it gives CASSQTGLQETQYF.

The chain has TRBV2 and TRBJ1-4; TRBD1 matches 7 bases. Germline CDR1 SNHLY, CDR2 FYNNEI. V lost 4 bases, J lost 8 bases, and 10 bases stayed unmatched. The CDR3 spans 15 residues. The CDR3 reads CASSGPTRGGEKLFF. CDR3 nucleotide sequence: TGTGCCAGCAGTGGTCCAACAAGAGGGGGCGAAAAACTGTTTTTT.

This clone was seen a single time. The chain uses TRBV9 and TRBJ2-3; TRBD1 aligns across 9 bases. CDR1 is SGDLS and CDR2 is YYNGEE in the germline V gene. The CDR3 extends over 14 amino acids. V trimming: 7 bases; J trimming: 1 base; junction bases outside the gene matches: 4. For the CDR3, the DNA is TGTGCCAGCCAGACAGGGGGTCGCACAGATACGCAGTATTTT. It specifies CASQTGGRTDTQYF.

V gene TRBV3-1 (or the pseudogene TRBV3-2) combines with J gene TRBJ2-1; 7 bases match TRBD2. Germline-derived CDR1 and CDR2 are LGHDT and YNNKEL (reference sequence). The CDR3 has 14 amino acids. With V trimmed by 5 bases and J by 8 bases, 9 bases remained unmatched. The CDR3 protein is CASSWSAAGDEQFF. CDR3 DNA: TGTGCCAGCAGCTGGTCCGCCGCGGGGGATGAGCAGTTCTTC.

The V and J genes are TRBV7-6 and TRBJ2-2, with a tentative D call TRBD1 (6 bases). The germline V gene encodes CDR1 SGHVS and CDR2 FNYEAQ. V lost 5 bases to trimming and J lost 4 bases, with 14 bases between them. The CDR3 consists of 15 residues. The CDR3 DNA sequence: TGTGCCAGCAGCCTACAGGGTACCGGCACCGGGGAGCTGTTTTTT. This gives the protein CASSLQGTGTGELFF.

V usage is TRBV7-8 and J usage is TRBJ2-2, with D possibly TRBD1 on 6 matching bases. The V gene's germline CDR1 is SGHVS and CDR2 FQNEAQ. This CDR3 comprises 13 residues. Trimming cost V 3 bases and J 5 bases, with 7 bases left between them. Written as DNA, the CDR3 is TGTGCCAGCAGCTTTAGGGGGACCGGGGAGCTGTTTTTT. Translation gives CASSFRGTGELFF. The variable domain in full, with the rest retrieved from reference TRBV7-8 and TRBJ2-2, is GAGVSQSPRYKVAKRGQDVALRCDPISGHVSLFWYQQALGQGPEFLTYFQNEAQLDKSGLPSDRFFAERPEGSVSTLKIQRTQQEDSAVYLCASSFRGTGELFFGEGSRLTVL.

The chain joins TRBV27 to TRBJ2-1; 10 nucleotides agree with TRBD2. Germline V lookup: CDR1 MNHEY, CDR2 SMNVEV (reference sequence). V lost 4 bases to trimming and J lost 10 bases; unmatched junction nucleotides: 4. The CDR3 extends over 13 amino acids. The CDR3 coding sequence is TGTGCCAGCAGTTCCCTAGCGGGAGCCGAGCAGTTCTTC. This gives the protein CASSSLAGAEQFF.

The chain couples TRBV4-3 to TRBJ2-3, with 13 bases lining up with TRBD2. After removal of 1 base from V and 5 bases from J, the junction contained 3 bases not matched to a gene. CDR1 is LGHNA and CDR2 is YSLEER in the germline V gene. This CDR3 has 16 amino acids. The CDR3 nucleotides read TGCGCCAGCAGCCAAGTGGGACTAGCGGGGCAAGATACGCAGTATTTT. Residues: CASSQVGLAGQDTQYF.

This CDR3 is CATSRTGGPGTQYF. The DNA of the CDR3 is TGTGCCACCAGCCGGACAGGGGGCCCCGGGACCCAGTACTTC. The genes are TRBV24-1 and TRBJ2-5; 11 bases match TRBD1. J lost 7 bases, V lost 7 bases, and 7 bases had no gene match. The V gene's germline CDR1 is KGHDR and CDR2 SFDVKD. The CDR3 has 14 residues.